The next 17 T cell receptor beta chains were all read from a single sample in a study of cytomegalovirus exposure and HLA in healthy donors. Measured with immunoSEQ multiplex PCR; TCRdb has only the in-frame clones, and not every one. This table has 180,000 or so clones, around nine tenths appearing once. Input material: PBMCs. All receptors come from a man between 25 and 39 years old in good health and CMV-seropositive.

This rearrangement joins TRBV28 to TRBJ2-3; D is perhaps TRBD1 (7 bases). Trimming pared 8 bases from V and 1 base from J, leaving 13 bases between. This CDR3 has 14 amino acids. Germline values: CDR1 MDHEN, CDR2 SYDVKM. CDR3 DNA: TGTGCCAGCGCAGGGGGACTTCGCACAGATACGCAGTATTTT. Translation gives CASAGGLRTDTQYF.

The CDR3, as DNA: TGTGCCAGCAGCTCCGGTAAAGGCCAAGAGACCCAGTACTTC. It translates to CASSSGKGQETQYF. The J gene is TRBJ2-5, the V gene TRBV9; the D is unclear. Germline CDR1 SGDLS, CDR2 YYNGEE. The CDR3 extends over 14 amino acids. Trimming shortened V by 4 bases and J by 1 base, and 11 bases separated the two germline ends. Complete variable domain (other parts from reference TRBV9 and TRBJ2-5): DSGVTQTPKHLITATGQRVTLRCSPRSGDLSVYWYQQSLDQGLQFLIQYYNGEERAKGNILERFSAQQFPDLHSELNLSSLELGDSALYFCASSSGKGQETQYFGPGTRLLVL.

This chain links TRBV5-5 with TRBJ2-5; possibly TRBD2 for D (6 bases). The CDR3 runs to 16 residues. V lost 1 base and J 5 bases, leaving 18 bases between the germline ends. Looked up from germline, CDR1 is SGHKS and CDR2 is YYEKEE (reference sequence). The CDR3 DNA sequence: TGTGCCAGCAGCTTGTATGGGGTTAGCGGAAGGGAGACCCAGTACTTC. It translates to CASSLYGVSGRETQYF.

The chain has TRBV10-3 and TRBJ2-1; D is possibly TRBD1 or TRBD2 (5 bases each). Looked up from germline, CDR1 is ENHRY and CDR2 is SYGVKD. Trimming cost V 6 bases and J 6 bases, with 15 bases left between them. The CDR3 spans 14 residues. CDR3 in amino acids: CAIRGVGAGNEQFF. CDR3 coding DNA: TGTGCCATCAGAGGGGTCGGGGCGGGCAATGAGCAGTTCTTC.

In nucleotides, the CDR3 is TGTGCCAGCAGGATAGCGGGGACAGCGAACACCGGGGAGCTGTTTTTT. Protein product: CASRIAGTANTGELFF. The chain combines TRBV7-2 with TRBJ2-2, with D possibly matching TRBD2 (8 bases). The germline V gene has CDR1 SGHTA and CDR2 FQGNSA. This CDR3 contains 16 residues. V was cut by 6 bases and J by 0 bases, with 14 bases left in between.

The gene calls are TRBV11-1 and TRBJ2-1, with D possibly TRBD1 on 5 matching bases. CDR1 SGHAT and CDR2 FQDESV come from the germline V gene (reference sequence). This CDR3 contains 15 residues. The germline V and J ends were trimmed by 5 bases and 5 bases, with 16 bases remaining between them. CDR3 coding DNA: TGTGCCAGCAGCCCTGGGGCCAGGGTGAACAATGAGCAGTTCTTC. This sequence encodes CASSPGARVNNEQFF.

This chain links TRBV6-5 with TRBJ2-1; 7 nucleotides line up with TRBD1. Germline V CDR1 and CDR2: MNHEY, SVGAGI. The CDR3 contains 15 residues. Trimming took 6 bases from V and 1 from J; bases not matched to a gene: 6. The CDR3: CASSPRQGSYNEQFF. The DNA for the CDR3 is TGTGCCAGCAGCCCGAGACAGGGTTCCTACAATGAGCAGTTCTTC.

The chain recombines TRBV25-1 with TRBJ2-1; 8 nucleotides align to TRBD1. CDR1 is MGHDK, CDR2 SYGVNS, per germline. The CDR3 extends over 16 amino acids. The V segment lost 3 bases and the J segment 5 bases; nucleotides outside the gene matches: 9. The chain's CDR3 is CASSDRRRGHNNEQFF. In DNA form, the CDR3 reads TGTGCCAGCAGTGACCGCCGCAGGGGGCACAACAATGAGCAGTTCTTC.

V gene TRBV29-1 combines with J gene TRBJ1-1; possibly TRBD1 for D (6 bases). The germline V gene encodes CDR1 SQVTM and CDR2 ANQGSEA. Trimming stripped 3 bases from V and 1 base from J, with 18 bases between. The CDR3 runs to 16 residues. As DNA, the CDR3 is TGCAGCGTTGATCCTACGTGGGGGCAGACGAACACTGAAGCTTTCTTT. Amino acid sequence: CSVDPTWGQTNTEAFF.

V is TRBV15 and J is TRBJ1-2; D call uncertain. Trimming removed 2 bases at V and 5 bases at J, with 12 bases between. Per germline, CDR1 LNHNV and CDR2 YYDKDF (reference sequence). The CDR3 extends over 14 amino acids. DNA of the CDR3: TGTGCCACCAGCAGATCCCGAGTTGGGTATGGCTACACCTTC. Its translation is CATSRSRVGYGYTF.

The chain couples TRBV4-3 to TRBJ1-1, with D hard to call. This CDR3 spans 15 amino acids. The V end lost 0 bases, the J end lost 4 bases, and 12 bases lay between the germline ends. In germline, CDR1 is LGHNA, CDR2 YSLEER. The CDR3 is CASSQERSLFTEAFF. The CDR3 DNA sequence: TGCGCCAGCAGCCAAGAACGTAGTCTATTCACTGAAGCTTTCTTT.

In this sample, this clone turned up a few times. The chain has TRBV11-2 and TRBJ2-5; 11 bases are shared with TRBD2. From germline, CDR1 is SGHAT and CDR2 FQNNGV. The CDR3 runs to 16 residues. With V trimmed by 1 base and J by 10 bases, 11 bases remained unmatched. The CDR3 here is CASSLVLAGGVEGQYF. In nucleotides, the CDR3 is TGTGCCAGCAGCTTAGTATTAGCGGGGGGGGTCGAGGGCCAGTACTTC.

V usage is TRBV2 and J usage is TRBJ1-4; 8 bases line up with TRBD1. Trimming removed 7 bases from V and 7 bases from J; junction bases left unmatched: 8. CDR3 length: 14 amino acids. Germline assignment: CDR1 SNHLY and CDR2 FYNNEI. The CDR3 is CASTDRARSEKLFF. CDR3 coding DNA: TGTGCCAGCACGGACAGGGCCCGCAGTGAAAAACTGTTTTTT.

The rearrangement links TRBV6-5 to TRBJ2-7; TRBD1 aligns across 8 bases. Per germline, CDR1 MNHEY and CDR2 SVGAGI. This CDR3 spans 13 amino acids. V lost 2 bases to trimming and J lost 10 bases; unmatched junction nucleotides: 7. CDR3 sequence reads: CASSYEQGAEQYF. The CDR3 DNA is TGTGCCAGCAGTTACGAGCAGGGGGCGGAACAGTACTTC.

The chain recombines TRBV29-1 with TRBJ2-7, with a weak D call TRBD2 (6 bases). Germline assignment: CDR1 SQVTM and CDR2 ANQGSEA. V dropped 7 bases and J dropped 4 bases, with 23 bases sitting between them. CDR3 length equals 15 residues. In nucleotides, the CDR3 is TGCAGCGCCTGGGAGGTGGGGTCCCCTTCTTACGAGCAGTACTTC. Its translation: CSAWEVGSPSYEQYF.

This clone was picked up one time. CDR3 bases: TGTGCCAGCAGGGGGGGTAATTCACCCCTCCACTTT. It codes for CASRGGNSPLHF. The chain couples TRBV2 to TRBJ1-6, with D possibly being TRBD1 (5 bases). Trimming removed 6 bases at V and 6 bases at J, with 6 bases between. The CDR3 has 12 amino acids. The germline CDR1 and CDR2 sequences are SNHLY and FYNNEI.

This clone was counted only a few times. The chain employs TRBV28 and TRBJ2-7; weak D call: TRBD1 (6 bases). V was trimmed by 3 bases and J by 0 bases, leaving 9 bases between them. The CDR3 has 14 residues. Germline CDR1 reads MDHEN; CDR2 reads SYDVKM. This chain's CDR3 is CASSLQGISYEQYF. The CDR3 nucleotides are TGTGCCAGCAGTTTGCAGGGGATCTCCTACGAGCAGTACTTC.